Each of the 5 T cell receptor beta chains below was sequenced from the same sample in a study of shared clonotypes between healthy human individuals (dated by TCRdb to 2018 to 2021). Library creation used the immunoSEQ multiplex PCR assay. Entries here come from immuneACCESS through TCRdb and include only in-frame sequences with V and J called. Some clones fail to appear in such tables; in the studies checked, an unresolved V gene covers under half of the shortfall, and the cause of the remainder is unknown. Here the sample has under 650,000 clones; almost 97% occur a single time. About 0.064% of the sample is taken by the ten largest. Sequencing was done on a sample of naive CD4+ T cells sorted from blood. The sample's cell subset or site label, in plain terms: CD45RA+ positively selected. The receptor set was obtained from a woman younger than 45 in good health.

This rearrangement joins TRBV5-1 to TRBJ1-2, with 10 bases aligning to TRBD1. Germline assignment: CDR1 SGHRS and CDR2 YFSETQ. The V segment lost 5 bases and the J segment 7 bases; nucleotides outside the gene matches: 8. CDR3 size: 14 residues. CDR3 coding DNA: TGCGCCAGCAGTCGAGGGACAGGGGAGGGTGGCTACACCTTC. Protein sequence: CASSRGTGEGGYTF.

The chain is built from TRBV28 and TRBJ1-2; perhaps TRBD1 as D (6 bases). Per the germline V gene, CDR1 is MDHEN and CDR2 is SYDVKM. The V gene lost 6 bases and the J gene lost 4 bases, with 18 bases spanning the gap. This CDR3 is 15 amino acids long. CDR3 residues: CASSSHFRTAYGYTF. The CDR3 DNA sequence: TGTGCCAGCAGCTCCCATTTTCGGACAGCCTATGGCTACACCTTC.

The gene calls are TRBV18 and TRBJ2-3, with D perhaps TRBD2 (6 bases). The CDR3 loop spans 11 amino acids. V lost 6 bases and J 6 bases, leaving 7 bases between the germline ends. Germline V lookup: CDR1 KGHSH, CDR2 LQKENI. Here the CDR3 DNA reads TGTGCCAGCTCCCGGGAGGATACGCAGTATTTT. Translated: CASSREDTQYF.

The gene calls are TRBV28 and TRBJ1-5; D gene ambiguous. Germline CDR1 reads MDHEN; CDR2 reads SYDVKM. The germline V and J ends were trimmed by 3 bases and 0 bases, with 9 bases remaining between them. The CDR3 is 15 residues long. CDR3 bases: TGTGCCAGCAGTTTCCCACCGAATAGCAATCAGCCCCAGCATTTT. This gives the protein CASSFPPNSNQPQHF.

The rearrangement uses TRBV6-1 and TRBJ1-1, with 8 bases aligning to TRBD1. The CDR3 has 14 amino acids. Germline loops: CDR1 MNHNS, CDR2 SASEGT. The trim removed 7 bases at V and 5 bases at J, leaving 9 bases unmatched. The CDR3 region is CASIPGGFGTEAFF. For the CDR3, the DNA is TGTGCCAGCATCCCAGGGGGCTTCGGGACTGAAGCTTTCTTT.